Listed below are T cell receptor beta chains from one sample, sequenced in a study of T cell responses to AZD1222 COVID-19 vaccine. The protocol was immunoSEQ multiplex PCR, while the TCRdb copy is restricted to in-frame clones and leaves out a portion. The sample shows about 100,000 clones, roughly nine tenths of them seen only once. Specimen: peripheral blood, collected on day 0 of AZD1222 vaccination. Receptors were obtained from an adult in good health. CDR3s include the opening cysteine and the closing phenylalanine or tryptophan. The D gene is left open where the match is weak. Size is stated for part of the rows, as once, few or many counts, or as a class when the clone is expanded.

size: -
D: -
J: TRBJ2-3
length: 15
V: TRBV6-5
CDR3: CASSYSSGLTDTQYF
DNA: TGTGCCAGCAGTTACTCGAGCGGACTCACAGATACGCAGTATTTT

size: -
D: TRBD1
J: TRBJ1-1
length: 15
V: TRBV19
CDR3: CASSPGQGARTEAFF
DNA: TGTGCCAGTAGTCCAGGACAGGGGGCGCGGACTGAAGCTTTCTTT

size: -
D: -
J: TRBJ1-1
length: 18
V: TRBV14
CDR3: CASSQDRGDIYSDTEAFF
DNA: TGTGCCAGCAGCCAAGATCGTGGGGACATCTATTCGGACACTGAAGCTTTCTTT

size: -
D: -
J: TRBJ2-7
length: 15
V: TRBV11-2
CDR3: CASSLDLGGSYEQYF
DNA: TGTGCCAGCAGCTTAGATCTCGGAGGGTCCTACGAGCAGTACTTC

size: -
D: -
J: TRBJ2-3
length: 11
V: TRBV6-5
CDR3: CASRRRDTQYF
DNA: TGTGCCAGCCGGAGGAGGGATACGCAGTATTTT

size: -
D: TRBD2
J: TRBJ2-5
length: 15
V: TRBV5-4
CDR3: CASSLGTSALETQYF
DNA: TGTGCCAGCAGCTTGGGGACTAGCGCCCTAGAGACCCAGTACTTC

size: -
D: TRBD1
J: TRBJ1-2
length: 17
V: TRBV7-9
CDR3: CASSPSGGQTTSNGYTF
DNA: TGTGCCAGCAGCCCTAGTGGGGGACAGACCACTTCCAATGGCTACACCTTC

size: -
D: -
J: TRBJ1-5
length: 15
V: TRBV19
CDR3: CASSDYTGSNQPQHF
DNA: TGTGCCAGTAGTGACTACACAGGGTCAAATCAGCCCCAGCATTTT

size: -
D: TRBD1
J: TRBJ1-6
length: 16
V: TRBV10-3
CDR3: CAISEPGQGAVSPLHF
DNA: TGTGCCATCAGTGAACCGGGACAGGGGGCAGTTTCACCCCTCCACTTT

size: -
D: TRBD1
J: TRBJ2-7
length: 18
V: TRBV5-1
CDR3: CASSLRTGGGQTTYEQYF
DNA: TGCGCCAGCAGTTTACGGACAGGGGGCGGACAAACGACCTACGAGCAGTACTTC

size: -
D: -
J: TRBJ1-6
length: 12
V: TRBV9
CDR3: CASSTQGSPLHF
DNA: TGTGCCAGCAGCACACAGGGCTCACCCCTCCACTTT

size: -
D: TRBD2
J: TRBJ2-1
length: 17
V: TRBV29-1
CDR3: CSVAGVSGTVQSNEQFF
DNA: TGCAGCGTTGCTGGTGTTAGCGGGACCGTCCAATCCAATGAGCAGTTCTTC

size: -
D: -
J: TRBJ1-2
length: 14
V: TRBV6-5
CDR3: CASRSKGLIYGYTF
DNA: TGTGCCAGCCGATCTAAAGGACTTATCTATGGCTACACCTTC

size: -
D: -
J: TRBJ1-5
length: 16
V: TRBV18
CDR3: CASSPPSGNSNQPQHF
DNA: TGTGCCAGCTCACCACCCTCGGGAAACAGCAATCAGCCCCAGCATTTT

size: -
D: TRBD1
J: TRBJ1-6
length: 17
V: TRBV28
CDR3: CATQFPLDRAGSSPLHF
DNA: TGTGCCACCCAGTTCCCCCTCGACAGGGCAGGGTCTTCACCCCTCCACTTT

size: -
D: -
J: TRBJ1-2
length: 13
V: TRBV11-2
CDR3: CASSSTPSYGYTF
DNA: TGTGCCAGCAGCTCTACTCCGTCCTATGGCTACACCTTC

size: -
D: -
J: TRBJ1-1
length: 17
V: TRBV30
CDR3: CAWTSSQGKRQGTEAFF
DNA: TGTGCCTGGACCAGCTCGCAGGGTAAGAGGCAGGGAACTGAAGCTTTCTTT

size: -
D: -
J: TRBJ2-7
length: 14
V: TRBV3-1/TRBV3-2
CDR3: CASSPTTGLIEQYF
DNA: TGTGCCAGCAGCCCCACCACAGGGTTGATCGAGCAGTACTTC

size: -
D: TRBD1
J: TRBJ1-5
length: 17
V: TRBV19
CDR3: CASSTNRGGNGRQPQHF
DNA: TGTGCCAGTAGTACCAACAGGGGTGGAAACGGACGCCAGCCCCAGCATTTT

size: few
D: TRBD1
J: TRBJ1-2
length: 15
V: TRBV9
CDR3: CASSGRAGGEYGYTF
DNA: TGTGCCAGCAGCGGACGGGCAGGGGGCGAGTATGGCTACACCTTC

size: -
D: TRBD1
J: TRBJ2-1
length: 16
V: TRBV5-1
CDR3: CASRFTGGEAYNEQFF
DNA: TGCGCCAGCAGATTTACAGGGGGCGAAGCCTACAATGAGCAGTTCTTC

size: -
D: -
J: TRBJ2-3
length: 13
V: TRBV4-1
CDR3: CASSQDTADTQYF
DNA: TGCGCCAGCAGCCAAGATACTGCAGATACGCAGTATTTT